The subject of this entry is one TCR beta chain. Its antigen remains unidentified. This record belongs to a study of CD8+ T cells in alopecia areata. On the study more broadly: Patients in the study were on tofacitinib for 6 to 18 months, then off it for 6 months.

Regarding the study as a whole: Persistence of many expanded lesional clones was seen in scalp and blood during tofacitinib.

V was pared by 4 bases and J by 0 bases, with 13 bases between. Germline V gene sequence: CDR1 SGHTA, CDR2 FQGNSA. The CDR3 consists of 15 residues. It was cDNA, reverse transcribed from extracted RNA, that served as the sequencing template. Libraries were prepared by immunoSEQ multiplex PCR; TCRdb keeps only in-frame clonotypes and omits some of them. This repertoire shows approximately 42,000 clones, about three fifths found once; its top ten account for over 20%. As to treatment: oral pan-JAK inhibitor, 5-10 mg twice daily. The material was CD8+ T cells sorted from blood, obtained at week 4, from a patient treated with tofacitinib. This receptor was taken from a human donor with alopecia areata. J is TRBJ2-7 and V is TRBV7-2, with D unclear. The CDR3 DNA is TGTGCCAGCAGCTGGTTGAGTGGGGACTCCTACGAGCAGTACTTC. Protein sequence: CASSWLSGDSYEQYF.